This note documents a single T cell receptor (beta chain) sequence. The data derive from a study of blood T cell repertoires in COVID-19. For the study at large: Donors in Cohort 3 counted as recovered after two negative PCRs, clearance, or symptom resolution. COVID-19 samples from acute and convalescent phases originated in the United States, Italy and Spain.

Data came from immunoSEQ multiplex PCR; TCRdb stores just in-frame clones and leaves some out. The repertoire consists of about 170,000 clones, with around 80% occurring once and the leading ten covering around 19%. The sequence came from a woman aged 70 to 79 in a cohort exposed to, infected with or recovered from COVID-19 (not recorded which). The specimen was PBMCs or T cells enriched from blood (not recorded which).

This chain's CDR3 is CASRLTGTGVTGELFF. DNA of the CDR3: TGTGCCAGCAGACTAACCGGGACAGGGGTCACCGGGGAGCTGTTTTTT. The chain links TRBV11-2 to TRBJ2-2, with 10 bases aligning to TRBD1. J was trimmed by 4 bases and V by 6 bases; bases with no gene match: 8. The germline V gene encodes CDR1 SGHAT and CDR2 FQNNGV. CDR3 size: 16 residues.